This T cell receptor beta chain was retrieved from a study of cytomegalovirus exposure and HLA in healthy donors. 60 Vbeta and 13 Jbeta primers were used in PCR. TCRdb keeps only in-frame clones here, not all; method: immunoSEQ multiplex PCR. The table has 110,000 or so clones, about 80% seen once; the top ten hold 5.4%. This CDR3 spans 19 amino acids. The germline V and J ends were trimmed by 0 bases and 2 bases, with 17 bases remaining between them. Germline loops: CDR1 LNHNV, CDR2 YYDKDF (reference sequence). This rearrangement joins TRBV15 to TRBJ1-6; maybe TRBD1 (5 bases). The sample consisted of PBMCs. The TCR originated in a woman between 25 and 40 years old in good health and CMV-seropositive. The CDR3: CATSRDTSQGWAYNSPLHF. The DNA of the CDR3 is TGTGCCACCAGCAGAGATACCAGCCAGGGATGGGCCTATAATTCACCCCTCCACTTT.